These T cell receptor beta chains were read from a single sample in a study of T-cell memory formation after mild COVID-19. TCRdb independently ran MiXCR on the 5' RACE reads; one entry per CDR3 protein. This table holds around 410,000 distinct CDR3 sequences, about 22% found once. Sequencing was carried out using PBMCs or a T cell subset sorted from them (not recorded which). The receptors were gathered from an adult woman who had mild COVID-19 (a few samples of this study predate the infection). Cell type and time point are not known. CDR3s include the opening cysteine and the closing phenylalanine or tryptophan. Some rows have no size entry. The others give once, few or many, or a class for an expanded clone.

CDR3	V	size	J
CASSLEGRVGSYGYTF	TRBV7-2	NA	TRBJ1-2
CASSLVGGSSYNEQFF	TRBV7-2	few	TRBJ2-1
CASSLPGAVDEQFF	TRBV7-9	few	TRBJ2-1
CASSLWHPLAATRGEQYF	TRBV5-1	few	TRBJ2-7
CASSLRTSGYNEQFF	TRBV7-6	NA	TRBJ2-1
CASSSPGQNYEQYF	TRBV27	NA	TRBJ2-7
CATCEGNQPQHF	TRBV12-5	few	TRBJ1-5
CSARGRLVAKNIQYF	TRBV20-1	NA	TRBJ2-4
CASSSLGGPPMGEQYF	TRBV5-6	few	TRBJ2-7
CASSLSTGGGATDTQYF	TRBV7-2	many	TRBJ2-3
CASSPTSGTGLYEQYF	TRBV18	few	TRBJ2-7
CSARPASGSYEQYF	TRBV20-1	few	TRBJ2-7
CASSPRTGLDEQFF	TRBV11-3	many	TRBJ2-1
CASSARGQAYYGYTF	TRBV6-1	NA	TRBJ1-2
CASSLALPGQGEYGYTF	TRBV5-5	NA	TRBJ1-2
CASSAPGQTYEQYF	TRBV6-5	few	TRBJ2-7
CSARERVRGTEQFF	TRBV20-1	few	TRBJ2-1
CASSLGQGRYTGELFF	TRBV7-7	NA	TRBJ2-2
CASSQDREGLYEQYF	TRBV4-3	NA	TRBJ2-7
CASSLLRTSGVYEQYF	TRBV4-1	NA	TRBJ2-7
CASSPPAGVREQYF	TRBV7-9	few	TRBJ2-7
CASSVVEGTDTQYF	TRBV9	few	TRBJ2-3
CASSLSGMTGWGTEAFF	TRBV7-2	few	TRBJ1-1
CASSLPGTGTDTQYF	TRBV12-3/TRBV12-4	NA	TRBJ2-3
CASSVVGDLREQFF	TRBV9	NA	TRBJ2-1
CSARDPSDRSEQYF	TRBV20-1	few	TRBJ2-7
CASSYQGTSGSYEQFF	TRBV7-8	few	TRBJ2-1
CAISPQGARGTGELFF	TRBV10-3	NA	TRBJ2-2
CATSDITENYGYTF	TRBV24-1	NA	TRBJ1-2
CASTGGYNEKLFF	TRBV6-5	NA	TRBJ1-4
CASSLSQAANVLTF	TRBV27	NA	TRBJ2-6
CASSLVPKGPYEQYF	TRBV5-1	few	TRBJ2-7
CASSLRTGTQETQYF	TRBV7-9	NA	TRBJ2-5
CASRLGTGTGELFF	TRBV19	NA	TRBJ2-2
CASSMIGATNEKLFF	TRBV19	many	TRBJ1-4
CASSPYLAGGEETQYF	TRBV4-1	NA	TRBJ2-5
CASSLATEQFF	TRBV12-3/TRBV12-4	NA	TRBJ2-1
CASSLGSRNNSPLHF	TRBV7-2	NA	TRBJ1-6
CASSYGDIRTDTQYF	TRBV6-5	NA	TRBJ2-3
CASRGWFTEAFF	TRBV12-3/TRBV12-4	few	TRBJ1-1
CASSHQGVVEPQHF	TRBV6-2/TRBV6-3	NA	TRBJ1-5
CASSVEGGLSGNTIYF	TRBV9	NA	TRBJ1-3
CASSLTLAGVENTQYF	TRBV7-3	many	TRBJ2-3
CASSQQSSINTQYF	TRBV14	NA	TRBJ2-3
CSVEEPGQNYEQYF	TRBV29-1	few	TRBJ2-7
CASSRQVSYEQYF	TRBV12-3/TRBV12-4	few	TRBJ2-7
CATMPSKQGNTEAFF	TRBV24-1	NA	TRBJ1-1
CASSQEGSRGTEAFF	TRBV4-3	NA	TRBJ1-1
CASSLKERGGLNEQFF	TRBV7-3	NA	TRBJ2-1
CASSPGTEQYF	TRBV14	few	TRBJ2-7
CASSSAMGGANYGYTF	TRBV7-2	many	TRBJ1-2
CASSSRTDSYEQYF	TRBV21-1	NA	TRBJ2-7
CASSPGTADTQYF	TRBV7-9	few	TRBJ2-3